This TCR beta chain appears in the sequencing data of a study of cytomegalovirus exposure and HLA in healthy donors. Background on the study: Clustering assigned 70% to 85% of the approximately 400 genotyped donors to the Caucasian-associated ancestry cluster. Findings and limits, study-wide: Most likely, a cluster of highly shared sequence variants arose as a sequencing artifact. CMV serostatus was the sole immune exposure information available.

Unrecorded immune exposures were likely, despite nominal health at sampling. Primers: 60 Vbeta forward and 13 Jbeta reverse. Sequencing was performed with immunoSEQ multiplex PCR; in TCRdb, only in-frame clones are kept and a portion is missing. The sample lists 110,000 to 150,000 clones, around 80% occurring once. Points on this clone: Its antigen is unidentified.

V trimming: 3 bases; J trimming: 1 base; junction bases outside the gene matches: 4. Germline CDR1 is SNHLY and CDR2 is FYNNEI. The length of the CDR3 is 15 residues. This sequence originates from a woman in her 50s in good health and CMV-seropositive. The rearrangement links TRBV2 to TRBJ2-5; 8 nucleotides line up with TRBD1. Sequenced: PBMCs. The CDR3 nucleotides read TGTGCCAGCAGTGACAGGACAGGGCTCCAAGAGACCCAGTACTTC. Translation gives CASSDRTGLQETQYF.